This passage covers 3 T cell receptor beta chains from one sample sequenced in a study of early stage breast cancer tumors. TCRdb's table, derived via immunoSEQ multiplex PCR, lists solely in-frame clones and lacks some. The table lists about 58,000 clones, roughly 80% of them singletons. What was sequenced was blood. These receptors were obtained from a person aged 30 to 40 with breast cancer.

The chain carries TRBV19 and TRBJ1-1; 9 bases align to TRBD1. This CDR3 region has 14 residues. V gave up 9 bases and J gave up 2 bases; unmatched junction bases: 7. CDR1 is LNHDA and CDR2 is SQIVND in the germline V gene (reference sequence). CDR3 sequence reads: CASLRDRDNTEAFF. The CDR3, as DNA: TGTGCCAGCCTCCGGGACAGGGACAACACTGAAGCTTTCTTT.

The CDR3 sequence: CASSLVLSYEQYF. The CDR3 DNA reads TGTGCCAGCAGCTTGGTGCTTTCCTACGAGCAGTACTTC. The genes are TRBV7-9 and TRBJ2-7; D ambiguous. CDR3 size: 13 residues. Germline loops: CDR1 SEHNR, CDR2 FQNEAQ (reference sequence). Trimming pared 3 bases from V and 1 base from J, leaving 7 bases between. Using reference TRBV7-9 and TRBJ2-7 for the parts outside the CDR3, the full variable domain is DTGVSQNPRHKITKRGQNVTFRCDPISEHNRLYWYRQTLGQGPEFLTYFQNEAQLEKSRLLSDRFSAERPKGSFSTLEIQRTEQGDSAMYLCASSLVLSYEQYFGPGTRLTVT.

The chain is built from TRBV5-1 and TRBJ2-1, with TRBD2 matching over 7 bases. Germline lookup yields CDR1 SGHRS and CDR2 YFSETQ. V was pared by 3 bases and J by 7 bases, with 10 bases of the junction left unmatched. This CDR3 spans 15 amino acids. The CDR3, as DNA: TGCGCCAGCAGCTGGGAGGGGCATAGCGCTAATGAGCAGTTCTTC. Encoded protein: CASSWEGHSANEQFF. Using reference TRBV5-1 and TRBJ2-1 for the parts outside the CDR3, the full variable domain is KAGVTQTPRYLIKTRGQQVTLSCSPISGHRSVSWYQQTPGQGLQFLFEYFSETQRNKGNFPGRFSGRQFSNSRSEMNVSTLELGDSALYLCASSWEGHSANEQFFGPGTRLTVL.